This entry concerns a single TCR beta chain. The data are from a study of blood T cell repertoires in COVID-19. Study summary: The analysed material was cDNA or gDNA that came from T cells, B-cell-depleted T cells, or PBMCs.

Assay: immunoSEQ multiplex PCR; the TCRdb copy retains only in-frame clones and omits some. The sample records about 170,000 clones, just under 85% being singletons. V shed 4 bases, J shed 2 bases, and the junction held 7 bases outside the gene matches. The CDR3 totals 15 residues. The germline CDR1 and CDR2 sequences are SGDLS and YYNGEE. The sequence derives from an elderly woman with COVID-19, enrolled during active disease. This sequence joins TRBV9 and TRBJ1-2, with TRBD1 matching 8 bases. Specimen: peripheral blood. CDR3 bases: TGTGCCAGCAGCCCCACGACAGGGGCCAACTATGGCTACACCTTC. Its protein is CASSPTTGANYGYTF.